The source of this T cell receptor (beta chain) is a study of cytomegalovirus exposure and HLA in healthy donors. As for the donors, each was a healthy bone marrow donor. Study observations and caveats: As a later analysis showed, a missense DCLRE1C variant was linked to trimming of TCR beta V- and J-genes. The classifier, whose performance was assessed in both the original and validation cohorts, reportedly diagnosed cytomegalovirus status with high specificity and sensitivity. The records held CMV serostatus as the only immune exposure information.

Germline assignment: CDR1 SNHLY and CDR2 FYNNEI. The CDR3 length is 15 residues. V lost 4 bases to trimming and J lost 4 bases; unmatched junction nucleotides: 2. The PCR was carried out with 60 Vbeta primers and 13 Jbeta primers. The table came from immunoSEQ multiplex PCR; TCRdb's copy has only in-frame clones and leaves some out. The top ten hold approximately 2.3% of the sample, which has 150,000 to 200,000 clones, roughly four fifths seen once. Remarks on this clone: Its cognate antigen is unknown.

The chain employs TRBV2 and TRBJ2-2; 11 bases fit TRBD2. Sequenced: PBMCs. The source is a female donor in good health and CMV-seronegative. In DNA form, the CDR3 reads TGTGCCAGCAGTGTCCTAGCGGGGGGCACCGGGGAGCTGTTTTTT. Its protein product is CASSVLAGGTGELFF.